The 22 T cell receptor beta chains below were found in one sample sequenced in a study of cytomegalovirus exposure and HLA in healthy donors. Using immunoSEQ multiplex PCR, the repertoire was profiled, and TCRdb retains in-frame clones only, with some absent. The table has about 140,000 clones, about 83% seen once; the top ten hold roughly 1.4%. Sequencing was carried out using PBMCs. These receptors were obtained from a woman aged 30 to 39 in good health and CMV-seronegative.

This chain uses TRBV15 with TRBJ2-7; perhaps TRBD1 as D (5 bases). V was clipped by 0 bases and J by 6 bases, with 9 bases between them. The CDR3 covers 13 residues. CDR1 and CDR2 (germline): LNHNV, YYDKDF (reference sequence). This chain's CDR3 is CATSRDFRGEQYF. Here the CDR3 DNA reads TGTGCCACCAGCAGAGATTTTAGGGGCGAGCAGTACTTC.

This rearrangement joins TRBV7-9 to TRBJ1-3; no clear D gene. The CDR3 totals 16 residues. The germline gives CDR1 SEHNR, CDR2 FQNEAQ (reference sequence). The V and J ends lost 2 bases and 0 bases respectively, with 11 bases between them. The CDR3 sequence: CASSLMRPSSGNTIYF. In DNA form, the CDR3 reads TGTGCCAGCAGCTTAATGAGGCCAAGCTCTGGAAACACCATATATTTT.

V usage is TRBV7-9 and J usage is TRBJ1-2; TRBD1 might be the D (6 bases). The CDR3 runs 13 residues. Germline CDR1 and CDR2: SEHNR and FQNEAQ (reference sequence). V was cut by 2 bases and J by 6 bases, with 10 bases left in between. The CDR3 DNA is TGTGCCAGCAGCTTAAACAGGGCGGATGGCTACACCTTC. Translated: CASSLNRADGYTF.

The gene calls are TRBV19 and TRBJ1-4; 12 bases are shared with TRBD1. Germline V gene lookup returns CDR1 LNHDA and CDR2 SQIVND (reference sequence). The CDR3 is 17 amino acids. V gave up 4 bases and J gave up 1 base; unmatched junction bases: 4. This CDR3 reads CASSRDRGPRTNEKLFF. The CDR3 nucleotides read TGTGCCAGTAGTAGGGACAGGGGGCCTCGAACTAATGAAAAACTGTTTTTT.

This chain links TRBV16 with TRBJ1-5; D remains ambiguous. CDR1 and CDR2 from the germline V gene are KGHSY and FQNENV. The V gene lost 2 bases and the J gene lost 4 bases, with 12 bases spanning the gap. This CDR3 contains 15 residues. The CDR3 DNA reads TGTGCCAGCAGCCAAGACGGTCGACAAAATCAGCCCCAGCATTTT. It is translated as CASSQDGRQNQPQHF.

This clone was counted a single time. The chain uses TRBV7-9 and TRBJ2-1; D not resolved. From germline, CDR1 is SEHNR and CDR2 FQNEAQ (reference sequence). V was trimmed by 1 base and J by 9 bases, leaving 16 bases between them. The CDR3 spans 15 residues. As DNA, the CDR3 is TGTGCCAGCAGCTTAGTAACGAAATCTGGCAGTGAGCAGTTCTTC. This encodes CASSLVTKSGSEQFF.

This chain connects TRBV28 to TRBJ2-7, with D maybe TRBD1 (5 bases). CDR1 MDHEN and CDR2 SYDVKM come from the germline V gene. Deletions cut 6 bases from V and 5 bases from J, with 17 bases between. The CDR3 consists of 14 residues. CDR3 residues: CASSVPAGLHEQYF. Here the CDR3 DNA reads TGTGCCAGCAGCGTGCCGGCAGGGCTCCACGAGCAGTACTTC.

The chain recombines TRBV11-2 with TRBJ1-5, with D uncertain. Germline V lookup: CDR1 SGHAT, CDR2 FQNNGV. CDR3 length equals 14 residues. Trimming removed 1 base from V and 5 bases from J, with 9 bases in between. This CDR3 reads CASSLGRSDQPQHF. CDR3 coding DNA: TGTGCCAGCAGCTTAGGGAGGTCTGATCAGCCCCAGCATTTT.

The CDR3 coding sequence is TGTGCCAGTAGCATCGACAGAATATATGGCTACACCTTC. Translated, it gives CASSIDRIYGYTF. This sequence joins TRBV19 and TRBJ1-2; tentative D call: TRBD1 (5 bases). CDR3 length: 13 amino acids. Looked up from germline, CDR1 is LNHDA and CDR2 is SQIVND (reference sequence). V gave up 6 bases and J gave up 5 bases, with 13 bases separating them.

The chain has TRBV9 and TRBJ2-7; TRBD1 is a possible D gene (6 bases). The CDR3 contains 14 residues. Germline lookup yields CDR1 SGDLS and CDR2 YYNGEE. V gave up 1 base and J gave up 2 bases, with 10 bases separating them. The CDR3 coding sequence is TGTGCCAGCAGCGTAAGGGCAGGGGCCTACGAGCAGTACTTC. This sequence encodes CASSVRAGAYEQYF.

The CDR3 bases are TGTGCCAGCAGCGCTGCAGAGGTTGTCACTGAAGCTTTCTTT. It specifies CASSAAEVVTEAFF. The gene calls are TRBV14 and TRBJ1-1; D uncertain. The CDR3 is 14 residues long. V lost 5 bases, J lost 4 bases, and 14 bases lay in between. CDR1 SGHDN and CDR2 FVKESK come from the germline V gene.

The V call is TRBV7-6, the J call TRBJ2-7; maybe TRBD1 (5 bases). Trimming removed 5 bases from V and 0 bases from J, with 11 bases in between. Germline CDR1 is SGHVS and CDR2 is FNYEAQ. The CDR3 is 14 residues long. CDR3 protein: CASSLGPSSYEQYF. The CDR3 region has the DNA TGTGCCAGCAGCCTGGGGCCGAGCTCCTACGAGCAGTACTTC. The full variable domain, in which reference TRBV7-6 and TRBJ2-7 provide the parts outside the CDR3, is GAGVSQSPRYKVTKRGQDVALRCDPISGHVSLYWYRQALGQGPEFLTYFNYEAQQDKSGLPNDRFSAERPEGSISTLTIQRTEQRDSAMYRCASSLGPSSYEQYFGPGTRLTVT.

The V gene is TRBV4-2, the J gene TRBJ1-5; tentatively, D is TRBD1 (6 bases). The CDR3 runs 16 residues. Germline lookup yields CDR1 LGHNA and CDR2 YNFKEQ. V shed 0 bases and J shed 5 bases, with 14 bases lying between them. CDR3 residues: CASSQDWGTRDQPQHF. CDR3 coding DNA: TGTGCCAGCAGCCAAGATTGGGGGACAAGGGATCAGCCCCAGCATTTT.

The table lists this clone with a few counts. The chain joins TRBV28 to TRBJ2-7; possibly TRBD1 for D (6 bases). Per the germline V gene, CDR1 is MDHEN and CDR2 is SYDVKM. This CDR3 has 11 residues. The V and J ends lost 8 bases and 7 bases respectively, with 12 bases between them. Here the CDR3 reads CASSWGREQYF. The CDR3 DNA follows: TGTGCCAGCTCCTGGGGGCGTGAGCAGTACTTC.

The rearrangement links TRBV6-1 to TRBJ2-7; D is ambiguous. Per germline, CDR1 MNHNS and CDR2 SASEGT. Deletions cut 7 bases from V and 1 base from J, with 8 bases between. The CDR3 sequence is 12 residues long. CDR3 sequence: CASNRASYEQYF. CDR3 sequence (DNA): TGTGCCAGCAATCGAGCTTCCTACGAGCAGTACTTC.

The gene calls are TRBV5-1 and TRBJ2-7; maybe TRBD1 (6 bases). The CDR3 loop spans 15 amino acids. Trimming removed 0 bases from V and 3 bases from J, with 13 bases in between. The V gene's germline CDR1 is SGHRS and CDR2 YFSETQ. The CDR3 spells CASSLAAGASYEQYF. DNA for the CDR3: TGCGCCAGCAGCTTGGCCGCAGGGGCTAGCTACGAGCAGTACTTC.

The sample holds a few counts of this clone. J is TRBJ1-3 and V is TRBV6-5, with D possibly TRBD1 on 5 matching bases. Germline CDR1 and CDR2: MNHEY and SVGAGI. The CDR3 has 14 amino acids. Trimming left V 6 bases short and J 4 bases short, with 13 bases between. The CDR3 sequence: CASSRGGVGNTIYF. For the CDR3, the DNA is TGTGCCAGCAGCCGGGGAGGGGTGGGAAACACCATATATTTT.

The V and J genes are TRBV15 and TRBJ2-7; TRBD1 matches 9 bases. CDR1 is LNHNV and CDR2 is YYDKDF in the germline V gene (reference sequence). The CDR3 sequence is 18 residues long. The trim removed 3 bases at V and 6 bases at J, leaving 18 bases unmatched. The CDR3 DNA follows: TGTGCCACCAGCAGGGAACTAGAGACTTGGACAGGGGTAGGCGAGCAGTACTTC. Translating gives CATSRELETWTGVGEQYF. The complete variable domain, with remaining parts taken from reference TRBV15 and TRBJ2-7, reads DAMVIQNPRYQVTQFGKPVTLSCSQTLNHNVMYWYQQKSSQAPKLLFHYYDKDFNNEADTPDNFQSRRPNTSFCFLDIRSPGLGDTAMYLCATSRELETWTGVGEQYFGPGTRLTVT.

CDR3 loop: CASSVEAGLTRNEQFF. The CDR3, as DNA: TGTGCCAGCAGTGTTGAAGCGGGACTTACGAGGAATGAGCAGTTCTTC. This chain joins TRBV27 and TRBJ2-1; 7 nucleotides align to TRBD2. Losses at the gene ends were 5 bases for V and 7 bases for J; bases not matched to a gene: 14. CDR3 length: 16 residues. Germline CDR1 is MNHEY and CDR2 is SMNVEV (reference sequence).

This chain uses TRBV30 with TRBJ1-5, with unresolved D. In germline, CDR1 is GTSNPN, CDR2 SVGIG (reference sequence). The length of the CDR3 is 16 residues. The V gene lost 1 base and the J gene lost 1 base, with 14 bases spanning the gap. The CDR3 is CAWSEWFTGSNQPQHF. DNA for the CDR3: TGTGCCTGGAGTGAGTGGTTTACGGGGAGCAATCAGCCCCAGCATTTT.

About this clone itself: One end of the junction varies from germline; a read error may be responsible. This chain connects TRBV19 to TRBJ2-6; possible D gene TRBD1, 5 bases. The CDR3 is 14 residues long. The germline V gene encodes CDR1 LNHDA and CDR2 SQIVND (reference sequence). The CDR3 DNA sequence: TGTGCCAGCAGTACAGGCTCTGGGGCCAACGTCCTGACTTTC. This codes for CASSTGSGANVLTF.

The rearrangement joins TRBV14 to TRBJ2-5; the D gene is possibly TRBD2 (6 bases). The germline V gene has CDR1 SGHDN and CDR2 FVKESK. The CDR3 extends over 16 amino acids. The V end was cut by 0 bases, the J end by 4 bases, with 15 bases between. As DNA, the CDR3 is TGTGCCAGCAGCCAAGATTGGGCTGGGGGACTAGAGACCCAGTACTTC. Protein product: CASSQDWAGGLETQYF. Full variable domain (rest looked up from reference TRBV14 and TRBJ2-5): EAGVTQFPSHSVIEKGQTVTLRCDPISGHDNLYWYRRVMGKEIKFLLHFVKESKQDESGMPNNRFLAERTGGTYSTLKVQPAELEDSGVYFCASSQDWAGGLETQYFGPGTRLLVL.